This TCR beta chain was sequenced in a study of technical replicates of blood from a few donors. CDR1 is SNHLY, CDR2 FYNNEI, per germline. This CDR3 has 15 amino acids. Trimming stripped 4 bases from V and 4 bases from J, with 17 bases between. The data were produced by immunoSEQ multiplex PCR, yet TCRdb's version contains in-frame clones alone and is incomplete. The table records almost 90,000 clones, 85% to 95% of them present only once. This rearrangement joins TRBV2 to TRBJ2-7, with no clear D. Sequencing was performed on T cells isolated from PBMCs. The TCR originated in a human donor in good health. The CDR3 is CASSAYTEHPYEQYF. DNA for the CDR3: TGTGCCAGCAGTGCTTACACAGAACACCCTTACGAGCAGTACTTC.